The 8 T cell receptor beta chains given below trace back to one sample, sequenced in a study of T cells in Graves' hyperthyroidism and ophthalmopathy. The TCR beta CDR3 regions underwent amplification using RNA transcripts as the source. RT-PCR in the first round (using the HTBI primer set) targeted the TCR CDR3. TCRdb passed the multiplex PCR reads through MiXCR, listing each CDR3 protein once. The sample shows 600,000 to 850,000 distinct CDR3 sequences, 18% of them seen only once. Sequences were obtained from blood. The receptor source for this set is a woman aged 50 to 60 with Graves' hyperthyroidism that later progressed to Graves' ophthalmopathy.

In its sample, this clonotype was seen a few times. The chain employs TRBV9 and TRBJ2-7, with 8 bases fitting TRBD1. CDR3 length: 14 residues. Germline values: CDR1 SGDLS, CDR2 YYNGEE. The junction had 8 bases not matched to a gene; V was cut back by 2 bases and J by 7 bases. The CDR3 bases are TGTGCCAGCAGCGTTGGACAGGGATCGGGTGAGCAGTACTTC. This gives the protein CASSVGQGSGEQYF. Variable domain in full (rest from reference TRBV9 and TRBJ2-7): DSGVTQTPKHLITATGQRVTLRCSPRSGDLSVYWYQQSLDQGLQFLIQYYNGEERAKGNILERFSAQQFPDLHSELNLSSLELGDSALYFCASSVGQGSGEQYFGPGTRLTVT.

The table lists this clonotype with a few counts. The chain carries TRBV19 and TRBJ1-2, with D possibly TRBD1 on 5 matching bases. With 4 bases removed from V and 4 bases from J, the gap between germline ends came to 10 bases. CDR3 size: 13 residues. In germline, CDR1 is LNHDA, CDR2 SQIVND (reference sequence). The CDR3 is CASSTWGVYGYTF. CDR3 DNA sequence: TGTGCCAGTAGTACTTGGGGGGTCTATGGCTACACCTTC.

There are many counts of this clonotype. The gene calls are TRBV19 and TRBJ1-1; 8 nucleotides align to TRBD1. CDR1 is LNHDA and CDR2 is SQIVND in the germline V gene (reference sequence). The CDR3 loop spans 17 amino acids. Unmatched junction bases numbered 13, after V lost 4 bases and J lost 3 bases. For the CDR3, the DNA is TGTGCCAGTAGTAAAGTACCGGGACAGGCTATTCACACTGAAGCTTTCTTT. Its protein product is CASSKVPGQAIHTEAFF.

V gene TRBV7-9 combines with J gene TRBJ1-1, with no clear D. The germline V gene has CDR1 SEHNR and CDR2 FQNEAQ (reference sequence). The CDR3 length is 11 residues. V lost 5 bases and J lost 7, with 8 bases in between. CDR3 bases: TGTGCCAGCAGCGACCCGATTGAAGCTTTCTTT. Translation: CASSDPIEAFF.

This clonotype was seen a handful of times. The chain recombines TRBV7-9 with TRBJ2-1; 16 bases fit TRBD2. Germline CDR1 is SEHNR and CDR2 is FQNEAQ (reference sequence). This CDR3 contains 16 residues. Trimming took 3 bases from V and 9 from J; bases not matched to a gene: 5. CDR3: CASSLGLAGGPFEQFF. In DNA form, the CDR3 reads TGTGCCAGCAGCTTGGGACTAGCGGGGGGGCCGTTTGAGCAGTTCTTC.

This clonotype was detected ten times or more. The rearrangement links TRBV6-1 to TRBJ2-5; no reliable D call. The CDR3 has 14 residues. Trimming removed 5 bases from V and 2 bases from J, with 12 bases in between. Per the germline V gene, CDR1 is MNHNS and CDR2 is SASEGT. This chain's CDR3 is CASSYGYSQETQYF. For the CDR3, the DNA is TGTGCCAGCAGTTACGGTTACTCTCAAGAGACCCAGTACTTC.

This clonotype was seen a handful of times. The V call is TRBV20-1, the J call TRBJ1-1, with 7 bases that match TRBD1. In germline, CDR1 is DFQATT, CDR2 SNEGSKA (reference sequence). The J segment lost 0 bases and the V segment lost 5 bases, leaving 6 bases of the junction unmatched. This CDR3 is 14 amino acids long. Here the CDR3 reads CSAGTGTVNTEAFF. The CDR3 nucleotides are TGCAGTGCTGGCACCGGGACAGTGAACACTGAAGCTTTCTTT.

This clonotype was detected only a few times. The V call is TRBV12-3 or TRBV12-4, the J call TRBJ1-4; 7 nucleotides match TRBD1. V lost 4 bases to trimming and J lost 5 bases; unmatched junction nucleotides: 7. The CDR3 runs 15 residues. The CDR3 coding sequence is TGTGCCAGCAGTTCCTGGACAGGAGTGAATGAAAAACTGTTTTTT. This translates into CASSSWTGVNEKLFF.